This paragraph reports one TCR beta chain. This sample was included in a study of blood T cell repertoires in COVID-19. The V and J ends lost 5 bases and 1 base respectively, with 12 bases between them. Germline V gene sequence: CDR1 LNHDA, CDR2 SQIVND (reference sequence). This CDR3 has 15 amino acids. Data came from immunoSEQ multiplex PCR; TCRdb stores just in-frame clones and leaves some out. The sample contains just under 75,000 clones, around four fifths of which appear only once. This clonotype originated in a man older than 75 with active or convalescent COVID-19. Specimen: peripheral blood. V is TRBV19 and J is TRBJ1-5; no definite D call. CDR3 sequence: CASSEWSMSNQPQHF. CDR3 in DNA: TGTGCCAGTAGTGAATGGTCTATGAGCAATCAGCCCCAGCATTTT.